What follows describes a single T cell receptor (beta chain). The CDR3 is made up of 12 amino acids. The V gene's germline CDR1 is SQVTM and CDR2 ANQGSEA. V gave up 7 bases and J gave up 7 bases, with 16 bases separating them. This sample stems from a study of blood T cell repertoires in COVID-19. Sequenced by immunoSEQ multiplex PCR; TCRdb stores in-frame clones only, minus some. The sample contains under 200,000 clones, roughly 82% of which appear only once. The TCR sequence derives from a woman aged 55-75 years with acute COVID-19. The rearrangement joins TRBV29-1 to TRBJ1-1, with a tentative D call TRBD1 (6 bases). Input material: PBMCs or T cells enriched from blood (not recorded which). The CDR3 protein is CSAQGGAGEAFF. CDR3 DNA: TGCAGCGCCCAAGGGGGGGCTGGTGAAGCTTTCTTT.